The source of this TCR beta chain is a study of T cell responses to AZD1222 COVID-19 vaccine. The wider study: Samples with a second dose at about 4 or about 12 weeks were pooled together. Points from the study as a whole: Seropositive AZD1222 recipients at baseline numbered only five or six. Donors skewed white British and female; clonal diversity was possibly underestimated. Sampling captured repertoires only after the peak T cell response.

Measured with immunoSEQ multiplex PCR; TCRdb has only the in-frame clones, and not every one. The data show 95,000 to 150,000 clones, with 70% to 90% seen just once and around 5% held by the top ten. A remark on this clone: What it binds is not known.

V was cut by 2 bases and J by 1 base, with 9 bases left in between. From germline, CDR1 is SGHVS and CDR2 FNYEAQ. This CDR3 comprises 16 residues. The starting material was peripheral blood, obtained on day 0 of AZD1222 vaccination. The clonotype originates from an adult in good health. This chain joins TRBV7-6 and TRBJ1-6, with a weak D call TRBD1 (5 bases). CDR3 sequence reads: CASSLKGNSYNSPLHF. In DNA form, the CDR3 reads TGTGCCAGCAGCTTAAAGGGGAATTCCTATAATTCACCCCTCCACTTT.